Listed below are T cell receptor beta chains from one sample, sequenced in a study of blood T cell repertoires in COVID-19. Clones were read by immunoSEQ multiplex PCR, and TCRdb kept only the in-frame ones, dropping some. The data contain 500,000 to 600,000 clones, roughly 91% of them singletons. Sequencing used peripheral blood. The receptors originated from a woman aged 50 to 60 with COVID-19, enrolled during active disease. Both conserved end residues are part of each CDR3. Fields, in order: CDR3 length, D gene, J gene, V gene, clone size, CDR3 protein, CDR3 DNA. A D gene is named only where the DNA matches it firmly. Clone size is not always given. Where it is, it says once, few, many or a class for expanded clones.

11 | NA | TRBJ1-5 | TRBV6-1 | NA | CASSEASPQHF | TGTGCCAGCAGTGAAGCGAGTCCCCAGCATTTT
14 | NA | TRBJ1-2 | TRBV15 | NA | CATSRDYREGGYTF | TGTGCCACCAGCAGAGATTACAGGGAGGGTGGCTACACCTTC
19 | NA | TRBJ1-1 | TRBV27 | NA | CASSLSRWGPSEGGTEAFF | TGTGCCAGCAGTTTATCCCGATGGGGTCCCAGTGAAGGGGGCACTGAAGCTTTCTTT
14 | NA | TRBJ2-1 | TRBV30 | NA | CAWSVTPMSGEKFF | TGTGCCTGGAGTGTAACCCCCATGAGTGGGGAGAAGTTCTTC
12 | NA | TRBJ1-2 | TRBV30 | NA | CAWSSGNYGYTF | TGTGCCTGGAGTTCAGGAAACTATGGCTACACCTTC
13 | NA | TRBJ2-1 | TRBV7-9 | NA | CASAVGGQNEQFF | TGTGCCAGCGCGGTGGGGGGCCAGAATGAGCAGTTCTTC
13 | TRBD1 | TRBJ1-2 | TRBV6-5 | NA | CASSPDRDRGYTF | TGTGCCAGCAGTCCAGACAGGGACCGTGGCTACACCTTC
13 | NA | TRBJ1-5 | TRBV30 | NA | CAWSLTGLRPQHF | TGTGCCTGGAGTTTAACGGGATTAAGGCCCCAGCATTTT
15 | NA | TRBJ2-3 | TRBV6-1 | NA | CASSAAGTSTDTQYF | TGTGCCAGCAGTGCAGCTGGGACTTCCACAGATACGCAGTATTTT
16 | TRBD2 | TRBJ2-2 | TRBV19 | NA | CASDAGLAANTGELFF | TGTGCCAGCGATGCCGGACTAGCTGCGAACACCGGGGAGCTGTTTTTT
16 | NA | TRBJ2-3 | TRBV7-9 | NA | CASSLDRRGRTDTQYF | TGTGCCAGCAGCTTAGACAGGCGGGGCCGCACAGATACGCAGTATTTT
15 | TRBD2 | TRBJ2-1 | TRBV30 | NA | CAWSLAGGLYNEQFF | TGTGCCTGGAGTCTAGCGGGGGGACTCTACAATGAGCAGTTCTTC
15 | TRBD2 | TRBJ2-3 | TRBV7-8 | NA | CASSVSGGDTDTQYF | TGTGCCAGCAGCGTTAGCGGGGGGGACACAGATACGCAGTATTTT
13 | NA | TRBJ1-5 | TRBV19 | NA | CASSRSPEEPQHF | TGTGCCAGTAGTAGGTCCCCGGAGGAGCCCCAGCATTTT
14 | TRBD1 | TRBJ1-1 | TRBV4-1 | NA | CASSQPGQDTEAFF | TGCGCCAGCAGCCAGCCGGGACAGGACACTGAAGCTTTCTTT
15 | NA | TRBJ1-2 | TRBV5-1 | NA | CASSFYHGMVGGYTF | TGCGCCAGCAGCTTTTATCACGGCATGGTGGGCGGCTACACCTTC
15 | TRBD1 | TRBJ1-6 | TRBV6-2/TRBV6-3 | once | CASSSRDSYNSPLHF | TGTGCCAGCAGCTCAAGGGACAGCTATAATTCACCCCTCCACTTT
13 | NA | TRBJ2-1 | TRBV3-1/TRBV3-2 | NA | CASSQGFPAEQFF | TGTGCCAGCAGCCAAGGGTTCCCAGCGGAGCAGTTCTTC
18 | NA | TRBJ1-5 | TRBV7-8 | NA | CASSLPETDLRGNQPQHF | TGTGCCAGCAGCTTGCCGGAGACTGACCTGCGGGGCAATCAGCCCCAGCATTTT
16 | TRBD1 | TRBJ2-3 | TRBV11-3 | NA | CASSSTGAVGTDTQYF | TGTGCCAGCAGCTCCACAGGGGCGGTCGGCACAGATACGCAGTATTTT
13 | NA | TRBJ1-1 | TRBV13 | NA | CASSPLGGTEAFF | TGTGCCAGCAGCCCACTAGGGGGAACTGAAGCTTTCTTT
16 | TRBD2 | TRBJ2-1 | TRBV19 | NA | CASSIFSGGFYNEQFF | TGTGCCAGTAGTATATTTAGCGGGGGCTTTTACAATGAGCAGTTCTTC
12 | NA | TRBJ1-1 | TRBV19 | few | CASSIAGTEAFF | TGTGCCAGTAGTATAGCAGGGACTGAAGCTTTCTTT
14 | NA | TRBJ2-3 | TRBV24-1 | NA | CATSDLAGSDTQYF | TGTGCCACCAGTGATCTCGCAGGTTCCGATACGCAGTATTTT
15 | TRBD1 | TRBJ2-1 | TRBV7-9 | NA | CASSPPGTAINEQFF | TGTGCCAGCAGCCCCCCCGGGACAGCTATTAATGAGCAGTTCTTC
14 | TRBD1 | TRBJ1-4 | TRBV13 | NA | CASSPETGSEKLFF | TGTGCCAGCAGTCCCGAGACAGGGAGTGAAAAACTGTTTTTT
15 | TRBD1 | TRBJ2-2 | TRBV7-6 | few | CASSVPTGGDGELFF | TGTGCCAGCAGCGTACCGACAGGGGGGGACGGGGAGCTGTTTTTT
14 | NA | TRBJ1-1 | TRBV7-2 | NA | CASSSVGGHTEAFF | TGTGCCAGCAGCTCAGTGGGGGGGCACACTGAAGCTTTCTTT
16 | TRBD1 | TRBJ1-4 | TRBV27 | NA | CASRPRRTGEGEKLFF | TGTGCCAGCAGACCTCGGAGAACAGGGGAAGGGGAAAAACTGTTTTTT
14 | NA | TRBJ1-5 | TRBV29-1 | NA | CSGDRSVSNQPQHF | TGCAGCGGTGACAGATCAGTTAGCAATCAGCCCCAGCATTTT
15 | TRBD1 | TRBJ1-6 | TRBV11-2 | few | CASSLGGTDNSPLHF | TGTGCCAGCAGCTTAGGAGGGACAGATAATTCACCCCTCCACTTT
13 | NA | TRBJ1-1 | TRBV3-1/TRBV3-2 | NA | CASSPGGTTEAFF | TGTGCCAGCAGCCCCGGGGGTACGACTGAAGCTTTCTTT
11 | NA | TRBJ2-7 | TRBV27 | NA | CASTRSYEQYF | TGTGCCAGCACCCGCTCCTACGAGCAGTACTTC
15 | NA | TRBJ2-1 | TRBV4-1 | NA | CASSQLGGRNNEQFF | TGCGCCAGCAGCCAACTGGGAGGACGGAACAATGAGCAGTTCTTC
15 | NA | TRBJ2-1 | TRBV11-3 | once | CASSLGPAQAHEQFF | TGTGCCAGCAGCTTAGGGCCAGCCCAGGCCCATGAGCAGTTCTTC
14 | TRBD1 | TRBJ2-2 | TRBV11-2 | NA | CASSRQGSTGELFF | TGTGCCAGCAGCCGACAGGGGAGCACCGGGGAGCTGTTTTTT
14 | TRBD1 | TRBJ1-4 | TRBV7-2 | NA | CASSTQGAYEKLFF | TGTGCCAGCAGCACACAGGGGGCCTATGAAAAACTGTTTTTT
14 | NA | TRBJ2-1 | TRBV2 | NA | CASCRTSLGNEQFF | TGTGCCAGCTGTAGGACAAGCTTGGGGAATGAGCAGTTCTTC
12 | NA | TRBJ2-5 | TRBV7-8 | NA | CASGPARWTQYF | TGTGCCAGCGGCCCCGCGAGATGGACCCAGTACTTC
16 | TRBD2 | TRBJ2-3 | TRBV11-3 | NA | CASSMGLAGVGDTQYF | TGTGCCAGCAGCATGGGACTAGCGGGGGTAGGCGATACGCAGTATTTT
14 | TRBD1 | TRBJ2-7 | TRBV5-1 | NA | CASSGQGGYYEQYF | TGCGCCAGCTCAGGACAGGGGGGATATTACGAGCAGTACTTC
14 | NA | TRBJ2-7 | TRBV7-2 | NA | CASSPRDFAYEQYF | TGTGCCAGCAGCCCCCGGGACTTCGCCTACGAGCAGTACTTC
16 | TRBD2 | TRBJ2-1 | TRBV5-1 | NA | CASTLGRRGGGNEQFF | TGCGCCAGCACCCTTGGCCGGCGGGGGGGCGGAAATGAGCAGTTCTTC
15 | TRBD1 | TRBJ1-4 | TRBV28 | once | CASTPWTGGPIKLFF | TGTGCCAGCACCCCCTGGACAGGGGGGCCAATTAAACTGTTTTTT
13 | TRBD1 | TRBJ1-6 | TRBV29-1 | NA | CSANRDSGSPLHF | TGCAGCGCCAACCGGGACAGCGGATCACCCCTCCACTTT
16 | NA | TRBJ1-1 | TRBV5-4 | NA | CASTAAGQTMNTEAFF | TGTGCCAGCACGGCCGCCGGACAGACCATGAACACTGAAGCTTTCTTT
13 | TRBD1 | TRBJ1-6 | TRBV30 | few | CAWGTGGTSPLHF | TGTGCCTGGGGGACAGGGGGGACCTCACCCCTCCACTTT
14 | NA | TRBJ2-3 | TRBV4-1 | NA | CASSQSHSTDTQYF | TGCGCCAGCAGCCAGAGCCACAGTACAGATACGCAGTATTTT
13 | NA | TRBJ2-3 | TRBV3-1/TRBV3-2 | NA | CASSLGRADTQYF | TGTGCCAGCAGCCTAGGGCGGGCGGATACGCAGTATTTT
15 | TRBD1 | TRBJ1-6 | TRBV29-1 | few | CSVSQGQGTNSPLHF | TGCAGCGTATCACAAGGACAGGGAACCAATTCACCCCTCCACTTT
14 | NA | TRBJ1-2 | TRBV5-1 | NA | CASSLAGVAYGYTF | TGCGCCAGCAGCTTGGCGGGGGTTGCCTATGGCTACACCTTC
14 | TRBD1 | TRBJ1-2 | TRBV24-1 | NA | CATSETGQGVGYTF | TGTGCCACCAGTGAGACGGGACAGGGGGTTGGCTACACCTTC
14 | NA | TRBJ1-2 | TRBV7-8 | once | CASSPALGEGGYTF | TGTGCCAGCAGCCCAGCGTTGGGGGAGGGTGGCTACACCTTC
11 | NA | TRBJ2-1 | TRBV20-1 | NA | CSAIRGYEQFF | TGCAGTGCTATCAGGGGATATGAGCAGTTCTTC
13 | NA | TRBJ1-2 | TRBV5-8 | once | CASTPRAGVRYTF | TGTGCCAGCACCCCCCGGGCGGGGGTGCGCTACACCTTC
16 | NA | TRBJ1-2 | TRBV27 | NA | CASWDIRDASNYGYTF | TGTGCCAGCTGGGACATCCGGGACGCTTCTAACTATGGCTACACCTTC